The 9 T cell receptor beta chains below all came from one sample that was sequenced in a study of blood T cell repertoires in COVID-19. Assay: immunoSEQ multiplex PCR; the TCRdb copy retains only in-frame clones and omits some. This table has 250,000 to 350,000 clones, 87% appearing once. The material sequenced was peripheral blood. The receptors here all came from a woman in her fifties or sixties who had recovered from COVID-19.

This chain uses TRBV30 with TRBJ2-4; unclear D gene. Trimming took off 3 bases at V and 4 bases at J, with 4 bases between the two ends. The CDR3 contains 11 residues. CDR1 is GTSNPN, CDR2 SVGIG, per germline (reference sequence). The CDR3 reads CAWSVKNIQYF. CDR3 DNA: TGTGCCTGGAGCGTAAAAAACATTCAGTACTTC.

CDR3: CASSVGQGLAGEAFF. The CDR3 DNA sequence: TGTGCCAGCAGCGTAGGTCAAGGGCTCGCGGGGGAAGCTTTCTTT. J is TRBJ1-1 and V is TRBV9; D remains ambiguous. CDR3 length: 15 residues. CDR1 SGDLS and CDR2 YYNGEE come from the germline V gene. Deletions cut 0 bases from V and 8 bases from J, with 17 bases between.

V usage is TRBV5-1 and J usage is TRBJ2-3, with 7 bases identical to TRBD1. Losses at the gene ends were 0 bases for V and 9 bases for J; bases not matched to a gene: 7. Germline V gives CDR1 SGHRS, CDR2 YFSETQ. This CDR3 has 14 residues. The CDR3 DNA reads as TGCGCCAGCAGCTTGGAATTTAGGGGGCCAACGCAGTATTTT. Amino acids: CASSLEFRGPTQYF. The entire variable domain, with the rest obtained from reference TRBV5-1 and TRBJ2-3, is as follows: KAGVTQTPRYLIKTRGQQVTLSCSPISGHRSVSWYQQTPGQGLQFLFEYFSETQRNKGNFPGRFSGRQFSNSRSEMNVSTLELGDSALYLCASSLEFRGPTQYFGPGTRLTVL.

The CDR3 sequence is CASSSSWTGDGYTF. CDR3 bases: TGTGCCAGCAGCAGCTCGTGGACAGGGGATGGCTACACCTTC. This chain connects TRBV21-1 to TRBJ1-2; the table's D call TRBD1 went unverified against the DNA. TRBV21-1 is deemed a pseudogene. The CDR3 covers 14 residues.

V usage is TRBV7-3 and J usage is TRBJ2-2; tentative D call: TRBD1 (6 bases). The length of the CDR3 is 13 residues. The germline V and J ends were trimmed by 4 bases and 6 bases, with 9 bases remaining between them. The V gene's germline CDR1 is SGHTA and CDR2 FQGTGA. DNA for the CDR3: TGTGCCAGCAGCTCTACAGGGTCCGGGGAGCTGTTTTTT. This sequence encodes CASSSTGSGELFF.

This chain uses TRBV4-3 with TRBJ2-1, with 14 positions matching TRBD2. The CDR3 has 18 residues. CDR1 is LGHNA and CDR2 is YSLEER in the germline V gene. V was clipped by 1 base and J by 5 bases; unmatched bases: 7. The CDR3 DNA reads as TGCGCCAGCAGCCAAGCCCCCCCGGGACTAGCGGGAGACAATGAGCAGTTCTTC. Residues: CASSQAPPGLAGDNEQFF.

This chain links TRBV6-1 with TRBJ2-7, with D uncertain. The V gene's germline CDR1 is MNHNS and CDR2 SASEGT. The CDR3 spans 13 residues. Deletions cut 0 bases from V and 2 bases from J, with 5 bases between. In DNA form, the CDR3 reads TGTGCCAGCAGTGAAGCGGTAGCCTACGAGCAGTACTTC. Translating gives CASSEAVAYEQYF.

The chain joins TRBV7-9 to TRBJ2-6; D perhaps matches TRBD1 (5 bases). The CDR3 has 18 amino acids. The germline CDR1 and CDR2 sequences are SEHNR and FQNEAQ (reference sequence). V was shortened by 5 bases and J by 0 bases, with 17 bases between the two germline ends. The CDR3 is CASSPSRVPFSGANVLTF. The CDR3 DNA is TGTGCCAGCAGCCCCAGCAGGGTTCCGTTCTCTGGGGCCAACGTCCTGACTTTC. Together with reference TRBV7-9 and TRBJ2-6, the CDR3 gives the full variable domain: DTGVSQNPRHKITKRGQNVTFRCDPISEHNRLYWYRQTLGQGPEFLTYFQNEAQLEKSRLLSDRFSAERPKGSFSTLEIQRTEQGDSAMYLCASSPSRVPFSGANVLTFGAGSRLTVL.

The V gene is TRBV30, the J gene TRBJ1-2; 7 bases agree with TRBD1. Germline V gene data show CDR1 as GTSNPN and CDR2 as SVGIG (reference sequence). The CDR3 spans 15 residues. The V and J ends lost 5 bases and 8 bases, in that order; junction bases with no gene match: 17. DNA for the CDR3: TGTGCCTGGGAGGGAGCAAAACCTAGGGGGCGCGGCTACACCTTC. This translates into CAWEGAKPRGRGYTF.